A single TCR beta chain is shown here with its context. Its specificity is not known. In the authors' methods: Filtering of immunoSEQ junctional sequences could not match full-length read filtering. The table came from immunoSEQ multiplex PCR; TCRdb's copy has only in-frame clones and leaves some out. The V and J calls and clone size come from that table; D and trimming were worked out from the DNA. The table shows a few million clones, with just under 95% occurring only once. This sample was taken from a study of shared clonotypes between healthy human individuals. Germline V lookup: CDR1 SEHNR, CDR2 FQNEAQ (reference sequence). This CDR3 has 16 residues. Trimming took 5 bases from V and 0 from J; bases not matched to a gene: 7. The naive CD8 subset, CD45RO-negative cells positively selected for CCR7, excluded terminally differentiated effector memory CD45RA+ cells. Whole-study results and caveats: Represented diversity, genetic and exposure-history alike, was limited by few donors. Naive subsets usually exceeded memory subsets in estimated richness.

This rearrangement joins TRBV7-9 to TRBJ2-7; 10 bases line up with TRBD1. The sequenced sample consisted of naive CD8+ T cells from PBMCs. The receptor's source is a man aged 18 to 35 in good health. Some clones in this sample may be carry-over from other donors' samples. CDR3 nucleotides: TGTGCCAGCAGCCTAACGGACAGGGGGAGCTCCTACGAGCAGTACTTC. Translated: CASSLTDRGSSYEQYF.